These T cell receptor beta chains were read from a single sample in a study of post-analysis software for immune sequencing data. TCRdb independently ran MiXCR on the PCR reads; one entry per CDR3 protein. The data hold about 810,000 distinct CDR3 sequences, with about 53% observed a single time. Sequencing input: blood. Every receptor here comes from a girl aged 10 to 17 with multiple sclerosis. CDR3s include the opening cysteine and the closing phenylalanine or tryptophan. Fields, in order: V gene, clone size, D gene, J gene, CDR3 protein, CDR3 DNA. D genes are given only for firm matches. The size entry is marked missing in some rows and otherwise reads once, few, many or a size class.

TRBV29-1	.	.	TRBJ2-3	CSVRDASVTDTQYF	TGCAGCGTTAGGGATGCCTCCGTGACGGATACGCAGTATTTT
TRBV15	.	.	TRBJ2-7	CATSRSLGGYEQYF	TGTGCCACCAGCAGATCTTTGGGAGGCTACGAGCAGTACTTC
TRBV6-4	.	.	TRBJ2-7	CASRESLQGEQYF	TGTGCCAGCAGGGAGTCTTTACAGGGCGAGCAGTACTTC
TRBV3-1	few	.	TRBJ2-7	CASSRTAGIYEQYF	TGTGCCAGCAGCCGGACAGCCGGGATTTACGAGCAGTACTTC
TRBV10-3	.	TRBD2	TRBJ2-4	CAISDTRLATEYF	TGTGCCATCAGTGATACGAGACTAGCGACCGAGTACTTC
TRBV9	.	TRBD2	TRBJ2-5	CASSISTSDETQYF	TGTGCCAGCAGCATTTCGACTAGCGACGAGACCCAGTACTTC
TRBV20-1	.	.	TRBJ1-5	CSASSTTGSNQPQHF	TGCAGTGCCAGTTCAACGACAGGTAGCAATCAGCCCCAGCATTTT
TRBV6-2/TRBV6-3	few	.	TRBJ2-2	CASSHPSGVTGELFF	TGTGCCAGCAGTCACCCCTCGGGGGTCACCGGGGAGCTGTTTTTT
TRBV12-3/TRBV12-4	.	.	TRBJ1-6	CASSLFQNNSPLHF	TGTGCCAGCAGTTTATTCCAGAATAATTCACCCCTCCACTTT
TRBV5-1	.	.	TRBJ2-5	CASSLATGRRSTQYF	TGCGCCAGCAGCTTGGCCACAGGCAGGCGATCAACCCAGTACTTC
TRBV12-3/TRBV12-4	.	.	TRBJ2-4	CASSPIPGAPTKNIQYF	TGTGCCAGCAGTCCGATCCCAGGGGCCCCTACCAAAAACATTCAGTACTTC
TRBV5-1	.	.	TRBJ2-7	CASSLKGQSYEQYF	TGCGCCAGCAGCTTAAAAGGACAGTCCTACGAGCAGTACTTC
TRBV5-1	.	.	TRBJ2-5	CASSPGTLRETQYF	TGCGCCAGCAGCCCTGGGACCCTGAGGGAGACCCAGTACTTC
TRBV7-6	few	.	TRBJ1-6	CASSFQGYSNSPLHF	TGTGCCAGCAGCTTCCAGGGATACAGTAATTCACCCCTCCACTTT
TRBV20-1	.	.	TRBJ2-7	CSASNRGSSIYEQYF	TGCAGTGCTAGTAATAGGGGGTCGTCGATTTACGAGCAGTACTTC
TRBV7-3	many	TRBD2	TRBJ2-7	CASSLSGGTSYEQYF	TGTGCCAGCAGCCTTAGCGGGGGGACTTCCTACGAGCAGTACTTC
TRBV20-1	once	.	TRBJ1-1	CSARDAQGSTHSAEAFF	TGCAGTGCTAGAGATGCCCAGGGTAGCACCCACAGCGCTGAAGCTTTCTTT
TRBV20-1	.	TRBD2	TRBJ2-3	CSAKRGSTDTQYF	TGCAGTGCTAAGCGGGGAAGCACAGATACGCAGTATTTT
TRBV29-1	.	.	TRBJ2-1	CSVDGGSSYNEQFF	TGCAGCGTTGACGGGGGCTCATCCTACAATGAGCAGTTCTTC
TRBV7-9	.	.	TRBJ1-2	CASSLSGVYGYTF	TGTGCCAGCAGCTTGTCGGGGGTCTATGGCTACACCTTC
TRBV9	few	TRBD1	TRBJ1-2	CASSVGQGTIPPYGYTF	TGTGCCAGCAGCGTAGGACAGGGGACCATACCACCCTATGGCTACACCTTC
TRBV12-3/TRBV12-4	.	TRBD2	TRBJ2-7	CASRPASGYYEQYF	TGTGCCAGCAGACCAGCTAGCGGTTACTACGAGCAGTACTTC
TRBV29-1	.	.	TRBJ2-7	CSASKAKSSYEQYF	TGCAGCGCCTCGAAAGCGAAAAGCTCCTACGAGCAGTACTTC
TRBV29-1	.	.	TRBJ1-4	CSVRSAGQNEKLFF	TGCAGCGTCCGTAGCGCCGGACAGAATGAAAAACTGTTTTTT
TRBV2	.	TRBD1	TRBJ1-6	CASSPTGGRSPLHF	TGTGCCAGCAGTCCGACAGGGGGCCGGTCACCCCTCCACTTT
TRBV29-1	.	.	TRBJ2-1	CSSLGVEQFF	TGCAGCTCGCTCGGGGTTGAGCAGTTCTTC
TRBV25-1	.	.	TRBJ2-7	CASSDISGYEQYF	TGTGCCAGCAGTGACATCTCGGGCTACGAGCAGTACTTC
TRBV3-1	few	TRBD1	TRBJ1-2	CASSQLQGADYGYTF	TGTGCCAGCAGCCAACTACAGGGGGCGGATTATGGCTACACCTTC
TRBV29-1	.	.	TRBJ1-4	CSVGGPIDATNEKLFF	TGCAGCGTTGGGGGACCGATAGACGCAACTAATGAAAAACTGTTTTTT
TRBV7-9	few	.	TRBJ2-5	CASSPTVRETQYF	TGTGCCAGCAGTCCGACTGTCCGGGAGACCCAGTACTTC
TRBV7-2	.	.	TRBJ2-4	CASSLERLNIQYF	TGTGCCAGCAGCTTAGAGCGACTAAACATTCAGTACTTC
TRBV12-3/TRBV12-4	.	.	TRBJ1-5	CASSSKRGGSYQPQHF	TGTGCCAGCAGTTCGAAGCGGGGGGGAAGCTATCAGCCCCAGCATTTT
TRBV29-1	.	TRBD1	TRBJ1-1	CSAYLQGEDTEAFF	TGCAGCGCATACCTCCAGGGGGAGGACACTGAAGCTTTCTTT
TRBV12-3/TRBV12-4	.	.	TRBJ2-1	CASSYLKGDEQFF	TGTGCCAGCAGTTATTTAAAGGGCGATGAGCAGTTCTTC
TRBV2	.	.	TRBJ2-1	CASKGLAPHEQFF	TGTGCCAGCAAGGGGCTAGCGCCCCATGAGCAGTTCTTC
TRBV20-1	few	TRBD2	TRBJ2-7	CSAQTSGRAYEQYF	TGCAGTGCGCAGACTAGCGGGAGGGCTTACGAGCAGTACTTC
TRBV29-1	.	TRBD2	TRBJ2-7	CSVGTSGNGPYEQYF	TGCAGCGTCGGGACTAGCGGGAATGGGCCCTACGAGCAGTACTTC
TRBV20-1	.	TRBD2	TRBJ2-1	CSARDGSRTSRTYNEQFF	TGCAGTGCTAGAGACGGTTCGAGGACTAGCCGTACCTACAATGAGCAGTTCTTC
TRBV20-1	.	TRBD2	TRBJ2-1	CSAISGSSYNEQFF	TGCAGTGCTATTAGCGGGAGTTCCTACAATGAGCAGTTCTTC
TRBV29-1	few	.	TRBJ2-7	CSVGGQSYEQYF	TGCAGCGTTGGCGGCCAGAGCTACGAGCAGTACTTC
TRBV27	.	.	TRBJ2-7	CASRGNRYEQYF	TGTGCCAGCAGGGGGAATCGCTACGAGCAGTACTTC
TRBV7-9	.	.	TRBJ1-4	CASSSVLEKRFF	TGTGCCAGCAGCTCGGTCCTTGAAAAACGGTTTTTT
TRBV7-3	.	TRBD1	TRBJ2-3	CASTEQDRNTDTQYF	TGTGCCAGCACCGAACAGGACAGGAACACAGATACGCAGTATTTT